The TCR beta chain described here comes from a study of blood T cell repertoires in COVID-19. Method: immunoSEQ multiplex PCR; TCRdb's copy keeps in-frame clones and lacks some. The data contain approximately 280,000 clones, around 89% of them singletons. The CDR3 is 17 residues long. V lost 3 bases and J lost 0; bases outside the gene matches: 6. CDR1 is SEHNR, CDR2 FQNEAQ, per germline (reference sequence). This sequence originates from a man in his forties with acute or convalescent COVID-19. Sequenced material: peripheral blood. The chain combines TRBV7-9 with TRBJ2-1; 9 nucleotides line up with TRBD1. CDR3 nucleotides: TGTGCCAGCAGCTTGGAAGGGACAGGGATCTCCTACAATGAGCAGTTCTTC. Protein sequence: CASSLEGTGISYNEQFF.